The sequence of this T cell receptor beta chain was determined in a study of blood T cell repertoires in COVID-19. Turning to the study itself: The samples span acute and convalescent COVID-19 from the United States, Italy and Spain. Sources were T cells, B-cell-depleted T cells, or PBMCs; the material itself was cDNA or gDNA.

Patients in Seattle were enrolled during active infection, then followed longitudinally. In the study's own analysis: Estimation of nucleated cell counts was performed using reference gene primer amplification. TCRdb keeps only in-frame clones here, not all; method: immunoSEQ multiplex PCR. Clone size and V and J calls were adopted from that table, with D and trimming inferred from the DNA. The sample shows some 240,000 clones, 75% to 85% of them seen only once. This clonotype was sampled from a woman in her 70s with COVID-19, enrolled during active disease. What was sequenced was peripheral blood.

The DNA for the CDR3 is TGTGCCAGCATGCGACTAGCGGGAGGTAACACCGGGGAGCTGTTTTTT. Protein: CASMRLAGGNTGELFF. The chain combines TRBV7-8 with TRBJ2-2; TRBD2 matches 13 bases. The CDR3 spans 16 residues. V shed 7 bases, J shed 2 bases, and the junction held 4 bases outside the gene matches. Germline CDR1 reads SGHVS; CDR2 reads FQNEAQ.